The next 31 T cell receptor beta chains were all read from a single sample in a study of blood T cell repertoires in COVID-19. Here immunoSEQ multiplex PCR was the method, and the copy in TCRdb shows in-frame clones only, minus some. The data contain about 310,000 clones, more than 70% of them singletons. Specimen: peripheral blood. The source of these receptors is a woman aged 45 to 65 who had recovered from COVID-19.

The CDR3: CASSLLAGSEFF. DNA for the CDR3: TGTGCCAGCAGTTTACTAGCGGGGTCAGAATTCTTC. V is TRBV28 and J is TRBJ2-1; TRBD2 matches 9 bases. The CDR3 extends over 12 amino acids. V dropped 2 bases and J dropped 16; count of bases not matched to a gene: 6. Germline CDR1 reads MDHEN; CDR2 reads SYDVKM. Full variable domain (missing parts from reference TRBV28 and TRBJ2-1): DVKVTQSSRYLVKRTGEKVFLECVQDMDHENMFWYRQDPGLGLRLIYFSYDVKMKEKGDIPEGYSVSREKKERFSLILESASTNQTSMYLCASSLLAGSEFFGPGTRLTVL.

The V gene is TRBV9, the J gene TRBJ2-3; 8 bases agree with TRBD2. Trimming at V came to 4 bases and at J to 3 bases, leaving 16 bases not matched to a gene. Germline values: CDR1 SGDLS, CDR2 YYNGEE. This CDR3 contains 18 residues. CDR3 residues: CASSPLRLIAGQTDTQYF. The CDR3 region has the DNA TGTGCCAGCAGCCCTCTCCGGTTAATAGCGGGACAAACAGATACGCAGTATTTT.

This chain connects TRBV6-2 or TRBV6-3 to TRBJ2-5, with 15 bases lining up with TRBD2. CDR3 length: 15 residues. V was clipped by 2 bases and J by 10 bases; unmatched bases: 5. Per germline, CDR1 MNHEY and CDR2 SVGEGT. Here the CDR3 DNA reads TGTGCCAGCAGTTACCCCGGGACTAGCGGGGGGAACCAGTACTTC. Its protein product is CASSYPGTSGGNQYF.

The chain couples TRBV24-1 to TRBJ2-3, with 7 bases fitting TRBD2. The V gene's germline CDR1 is KGHDR and CDR2 SFDVKD. CDR3 length: 13 amino acids. J was trimmed by 10 bases and V by 2 bases; bases with no gene match: 5. The DNA of the CDR3 is TGTGCCACCAGTGATTCCGGACTAGGAGCGCAGTATTTT. It is translated as CATSDSGLGAQYF.

J is TRBJ2-5 and V is TRBV28, with 10 bases fitting TRBD1. The V segment lost 8 bases and the J segment 4 bases; nucleotides outside the gene matches: 7. Germline-derived CDR1 and CDR2 are MDHEN and SYDVKM. CDR3 length: 14 residues. The CDR3 nucleotides read TGTGCCAGCTGTAGGGACAGGGGAGTAGAGACCCAGTACTTC. Translated: CASCRDRGVETQYF.

The chain recombines TRBV29-1 with TRBJ1-2, with 9 nucleotides matching TRBD1. Trimming removed 6 bases from V and 4 bases from J; junction bases left unmatched: 12. This CDR3 is built from 15 residues. The germline gives CDR1 SQVTM, CDR2 ANQGSEA. The CDR3 coding sequence is TGCAGCGTGGCACCCGGGACAGGGACCTCCTATGGCTACACCTTC. It yields the protein CSVAPGTGTSYGYTF.

This clone was recorded a few times. The same CDR3 also results from other DNA sequences found in this sample. The J gene is TRBJ1-1, the V gene TRBV5-6; 8 nucleotides agree with TRBD1. The CDR3 totals 15 residues. The germline gives CDR1 SGHDT, CDR2 YYEEEE. V was pared by 4 bases and J by 0 bases, with 5 bases of the junction left unmatched. CDR3 region: CASSPAGGMNTEAFF. The CDR3 DNA is TGTGCCAGCAGCCCCGCAGGGGGCATGAACACTGAAGCTTTCTTT.

The chain couples TRBV7-2 to TRBJ1-4; D unclear. This CDR3 has 15 amino acids. CDR1 is SGHTA and CDR2 is FQGNSA in the germline V gene. Trimming took 5 bases from V and 8 from J, leaving 18 bases between them. CDR3 amino acids: CASSLPAGSYEKLFF. The CDR3 nucleotides are TGTGCCAGCAGCCTCCCGGCGGGGTCGTACGAAAAACTGTTTTTT.

The chain couples TRBV7-2 to TRBJ2-7, with 11 nucleotides matching TRBD1. J lost 5 bases, V lost 4 bases, and 7 bases had no gene match. Germline V gene data show CDR1 as SGHTA and CDR2 as FQGNSA. The CDR3 has 15 residues. Here the CDR3 DNA reads TGTGCCAGCAGCTGGGGACAGGGGGTTAAGAACGAGCAGTACTTC. It translates to CASSWGQGVKNEQYF.

The genes are TRBV6-2 or TRBV6-3 and TRBJ1-3, with TRBD1 as a possible D gene (6 bases). Germline V lookup: CDR1 MNHEY, CDR2 SVGEGT. There are 16 residues in the CDR3. Trimming pared 3 bases from V and 2 bases from J, leaving 14 bases between. CDR3 DNA: TGTGCCAGCAGTTATCAGGGGACGCTACCTGGAAACACCATATATTTT. It codes for CASSYQGTLPGNTIYF.

This sequence joins TRBV11-2 and TRBJ2-3; the D gene is possibly TRBD2 (5 bases). The V gene's germline CDR1 is SGHAT and CDR2 FQNNGV. V was cut by 3 bases and J by 0 bases, with 10 bases left in between. There are 15 residues in the CDR3. The CDR3, as DNA: TGTGCCAGCAGCTTTGGCGGGCAAAGCACAGATACGCAGTATTTT. This gives the protein CASSFGGQSTDTQYF.

The rearrangement uses TRBV28 and TRBJ1-3, with a tentative D call TRBD1 (5 bases). Between the trimmed V and J ends, which lost 2 bases and 0 bases, there was a span of 11 bases. Germline CDR1 is MDHEN and CDR2 is SYDVKM. This CDR3 comprises 16 residues. CDR3 residues: CASSLQGKGSGNTIYF. CDR3 nucleotides: TGTGCCAGCAGTTTACAGGGAAAAGGCTCTGGAAACACCATATATTTT.

The V and J genes are TRBV6-5 and TRBJ2-1; tentatively, D is TRBD2 (6 bases). The V end was cut by 6 bases, the J end by 6 bases, with 12 bases between. The CDR3 consists of 13 residues. Germline CDR1 is MNHEY and CDR2 is SVGAGI. CDR3 DNA sequence: TGTGCCAGCAGAATGGGGGAGGTCAATGAGCAGTTCTTC. Residues: CASRMGEVNEQFF.

This chain joins TRBV4-3 and TRBJ2-7, with D possibly TRBD1 on 6 matching bases. The CDR3 runs 15 residues. V lost 3 bases, J lost 4 bases, and 16 bases lay in between. Germline V CDR1 and CDR2: LGHNA, YSLEER. In DNA, the CDR3 is TGCGCCAGCAGCCAGCAGCAGGGGAGTCGGTACGAGCAGTACTTC. It codes for CASSQQQGSRYEQYF.

This chain connects TRBV29-1 to TRBJ2-7; 10 bases map to TRBD1. The junction had 6 bases not matched to a gene; V was cut back by 7 bases and J by 6 bases. The CDR3 contains 12 residues. Germline CDR1 is SQVTM and CDR2 is ANQGSEA. The CDR3 protein is CSATGGMGEQYF. The CDR3 nucleotides read TGCAGCGCGACAGGGGGCATGGGCGAGCAGTACTTC.

V usage is TRBV7-8 and J usage is TRBJ2-1; TRBD2 might be the D (5 bases). The CDR3 is made up of 13 amino acids. Per the germline V gene, CDR1 is SGHVS and CDR2 is FQNEAQ. Trimming stripped 5 bases from V and 10 bases from J, with 15 bases between. The CDR3 spells CASSTSLGVEQFF. The CDR3 nucleotides read TGTGCCAGCAGCACTTCCCTCGGGGTAGAGCAGTTCTTC.

This sequence joins TRBV11-2 and TRBJ1-2, with 7 positions matching TRBD1. The V segment lost 1 base and the J segment 6 bases; nucleotides outside the gene matches: 5. This CDR3 region has 14 residues. Germline CDR1 reads SGHAT; CDR2 reads FQNNGV. This CDR3 reads CASSLVPQGDGYTF. CDR3 bases: TGTGCCAGCAGCTTAGTCCCGCAGGGGGATGGCTACACCTTC. The whole variable domain, filled in from reference TRBV11-2 and TRBJ1-2, reads EAGVAQSPRYKIIEKRQSVAFWCNPISGHATLYWYQQILGQGPKLLIQFQNNGVVDDSQLPKDRFSAERLKGVDSTLKIQPAKLEDSAVYLCASSLVPQGDGYTFGSGTRLTVV.

The chain joins TRBV5-1 to TRBJ1-6, with TRBD1 as a possible D gene (6 bases). Per germline, CDR1 SGHRS and CDR2 YFSETQ. V dropped 0 bases and J dropped 5 bases, with 9 bases sitting between them. CDR3 length equals 15 residues. This CDR3 reads CASSLAGQNNSPLHF. The CDR3 nucleotides are TGCGCCAGCAGCTTGGCCGGACAGAATAATTCACCCCTCCACTTT.

The chain uses TRBV27 and TRBJ2-7; 8 bases are shared with TRBD2. The CDR3 extends over 14 amino acids. J lost 3 bases, V lost 5 bases, and 6 bases had no gene match. Germline CDR1 reads MNHEY; CDR2 reads SMNVEV (reference sequence). The CDR3 DNA reads TGTGCCAGCAGTCCTTTAGCGGGAAACTACGAGCAGTACTTC. Translated, it gives CASSPLAGNYEQYF.

V is TRBV3-1 (or the pseudogene TRBV3-2) and J is TRBJ1-2; 10 nucleotides align to TRBD1. Germline CDR1 LGHDT, CDR2 YNNKEL (reference sequence). This CDR3 is 16 amino acids long. The ends lost 3 bases at V and 6 bases at J; junction bases unmatched: 10. This chain's CDR3 is CASSHGTGVRVHGYTF. CDR3 coding DNA: TGTGCCAGCAGCCATGGGACAGGGGTTCGAGTACATGGCTACACCTTC.

The CDR3 bases are TGTGCCAGTAGTCCGTTTGAGGGAGCGAACACCGGGGAGCTGTTTTTT. Translated: CASSPFEGANTGELFF. The rearrangement links TRBV19 to TRBJ2-2; D possibly corresponds to TRBD2 (5 bases). Trimming cost V 5 bases and J 0 bases, with 13 bases left between them. CDR3 size: 16 residues. The germline gives CDR1 LNHDA, CDR2 SQIVND (reference sequence).

The rearrangement uses TRBV6-1 and TRBJ2-7; TRBD2 is a possible D gene (6 bases). CDR1 and CDR2 (germline): MNHNS, SASEGT. The ends were cut back, 5 bases at V and 0 bases at J, with 11 bases in the middle. The CDR3 runs to 14 residues. CDR3 bases: TGTGCCAGCAGTCGGGACTGGATCTCCTACGAGCAGTACTTC. This codes for CASSRDWISYEQYF.

CDR3 amino acids: CASSPLTSGRSQSYEQYF. The CDR3 DNA sequence: TGTGCCAGCAGCCCCCTGACTAGCGGGAGGTCCCAATCCTACGAGCAGTACTTC. The genes are TRBV3-1 (or the pseudogene TRBV3-2) and TRBJ2-7; 13 bases match TRBD2. V was pared by 4 bases and J by 1 base, with 10 bases of the junction left unmatched. This CDR3 is 18 amino acids long. Germline CDR1 LGHDT, CDR2 YNNKEL (reference sequence).

The chain combines TRBV9 with TRBJ2-7, with D possibly matching TRBD2 (6 bases). Trimming stripped 0 bases from V and 6 bases from J, with 16 bases between. The CDR3 consists of 15 residues. The germline gives CDR1 SGDLS, CDR2 YYNGEE. DNA of the CDR3: TGTGCCAGCAGCGTAGGACCGACACCGGGGGTCGAGCAGTACTTC. It yields the protein CASSVGPTPGVEQYF.

The rearrangement links TRBV5-4 to TRBJ2-1; 10 bases align to TRBD2. The CDR3 covers 17 residues. J gave up 1 base and V 4 bases, and 8 bases lay outside the gene matches. CDR1 is SGHNT, CDR2 YYREEE, per germline (reference sequence). CDR3 amino acids: CASSLAGLAASYNEQFF. As DNA, the CDR3 is TGTGCCAGCAGCCTCGCCGGACTAGCGGCTTCCTACAATGAGCAGTTCTTC.

This sequence joins TRBV19 and TRBJ1-4; weak D call: TRBD1 (5 bases). The V end was cut by 2 bases, the J end by 2 bases, with 15 bases between. Germline CDR1 is LNHDA and CDR2 is SQIVND (reference sequence). The length of the CDR3 is 17 residues. The CDR3 loop reads CASSINSLGGTNEKLFF. The CDR3, as DNA: TGTGCCAGTAGTATAAACTCGCTCGGGGGTACTAATGAAAAACTGTTTTTT.

The J gene is TRBJ1-2, the V gene TRBV7-2, with D possibly being TRBD1 (5 bases). Trimming shortened V by 1 base and J by 4 bases, and 10 bases separated the two germline ends. The germline V gene has CDR1 SGHTA and CDR2 FQGNSA. This CDR3 is built from 14 residues. The chain's CDR3 is CASSLGGQGYGYTF. The DNA for the CDR3 is TGTGCCAGCAGCTTAGGGGGCCAGGGCTATGGCTACACCTTC.

J is TRBJ2-5 and V is TRBV3-1 (or the pseudogene TRBV3-2); D is possibly TRBD1 or TRBD2 (6 bases each). Germline CDR1 and CDR2: LGHDT and YNNKEL (reference sequence). The germline V and J ends were trimmed by 4 bases and 6 bases, with 21 bases remaining between them. The CDR3 covers 16 residues. The CDR3 region is CASSLEGGTLAQTQYF. The CDR3 DNA follows: TGTGCCAGCAGCCTAGAGGGGGGTACGCTCGCTCAGACCCAGTACTTC.

This clone was recorded a few times. The rearrangement uses TRBV7-2 and TRBJ1-5; 7 nucleotides agree with TRBD1. The germline V gene encodes CDR1 SGHTA and CDR2 FQGNSA. The CDR3 totals 15 residues. The V and J ends lost 4 bases and 3 bases, in that order; junction bases with no gene match: 6. The CDR3 nucleotides are TGTGCCAGCAGCTGGGACAGTTTAAACAATCAGCCCCAGCATTTT. It encodes CASSWDSLNNQPQHF.

The chain employs TRBV2 and TRBJ1-3; possibly TRBD1 for D (6 bases). CDR1 and CDR2 (germline): SNHLY, FYNNEI. The CDR3 loop spans 13 amino acids. V was shortened by 10 bases and J by 4 bases, with 14 bases between the two germline ends. This CDR3 reads CATSRTAGNTIYF. In DNA form, the CDR3 reads TGTGCCACCTCGAGGACAGCCGGAAACACCATATATTTT.

The rearrangement joins TRBV6-5 to TRBJ2-7, with TRBD2 matching over 10 bases. Germline CDR1 MNHEY, CDR2 SVGAGI. CDR3 length: 15 residues. V lost 2 bases, J lost 4 bases, and 5 bases stayed unmatched. CDR3 coding DNA: TGTGCCAGCAGTTACGGGGCTAGCGGGAGATACGAGCAGTACTTC. Its translation: CASSYGASGRYEQYF.